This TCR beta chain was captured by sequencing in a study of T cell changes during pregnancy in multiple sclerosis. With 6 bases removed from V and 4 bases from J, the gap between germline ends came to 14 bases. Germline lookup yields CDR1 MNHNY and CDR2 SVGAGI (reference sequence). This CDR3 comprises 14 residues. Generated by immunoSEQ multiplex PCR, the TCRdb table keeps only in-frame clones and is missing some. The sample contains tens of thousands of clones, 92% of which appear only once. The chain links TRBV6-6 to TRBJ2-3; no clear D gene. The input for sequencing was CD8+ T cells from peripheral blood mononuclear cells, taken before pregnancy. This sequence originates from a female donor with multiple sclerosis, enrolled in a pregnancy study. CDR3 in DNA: TGTGCCAGCAGGTCTCTATACCAGGCAGATACGCAGTATTTT. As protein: CASRSLYQADTQYF.